A selection of T cell receptor beta chains follows, all from one sample in a study of blood T cell repertoires in COVID-19. Data came from immunoSEQ multiplex PCR; TCRdb stores just in-frame clones and leaves some out. The repertoire holds some 120,000 clones, with about 80% as singletons. The specimen was peripheral blood. The receptors derive from a man aged 70 or older with active or convalescent COVID-19. Each CDR3 is given with its conserved first and last residue. The D gene is left open where the match is weak. The size of a clone is reported for some rows only, either as once, few or many, or as a class for expanded clones.

v_gene: TRBV5-1
j_gene: TRBJ1-1
d_gene: TRBD1
abundance: -
CDR3aa: CASSLGGTGDTEAFF
CDR3nt: TGCGCCAGCAGCTTGGGGGGGACAGGTGATACTGAAGCTTTCTTT

v_gene: TRBV11-2
j_gene: TRBJ2-7
d_gene: TRBD2
abundance: -
CDR3aa: CASSLAGGTYEQYF
CDR3nt: TGTGCCAGCTCTCTAGCGGGAGGGACCTACGAGCAGTACTTC

v_gene: TRBV6-5
j_gene: TRBJ1-1
d_gene: -
abundance: once
CDR3aa: CASTAGTEAFF
CDR3nt: TGTGCCAGCACGGCAGGCACTGAAGCTTTCTTT

v_gene: TRBV20-1
j_gene: TRBJ1-2
d_gene: -
abundance: -
CDR3aa: CSASGLYGYTF
CDR3nt: TGCAGTGCCTCCGGTCTCTATGGCTACACCTTC

v_gene: TRBV12-3/TRBV12-4
j_gene: TRBJ1-4
d_gene: -
abundance: -
CDR3aa: CASSDDSEKLFF
CDR3nt: TGTGCCAGCAGTGACGACAGTGAAAAACTGTTTTTT

v_gene: TRBV2
j_gene: TRBJ2-5
d_gene: TRBD2
abundance: -
CDR3aa: CASTSGRVETQYF
CDR3nt: TGTGCCAGCACTAGCGGGAGAGTGGAGACCCAGTACTTC

v_gene: TRBV6-5
j_gene: TRBJ2-5
d_gene: TRBD1
abundance: -
CDR3aa: CASRLGQGEGETQYF
CDR3nt: TGTGCCAGCCGACTCGGACAGGGGGAGGGAGAGACCCAGTACTTC

v_gene: TRBV27
j_gene: TRBJ2-2
d_gene: -
abundance: -
CDR3aa: CASRGAAGALGGELFF
CDR3nt: TGTGCCAGCAGAGGGGCGGCGGGGGCCTTAGGCGGGGAGCTGTTTTTT

v_gene: TRBV20-1
j_gene: TRBJ1-2
d_gene: -
abundance: -
CDR3aa: CSASRQGSGYTF
CDR3nt: TGCAGTGCTAGTAGGCAGGGGAGCGGCTACACCTTC

v_gene: TRBV29-1
j_gene: TRBJ1-5
d_gene: -
abundance: few
CDR3aa: CSVVADSNQPQHF
CDR3nt: TGCAGCGTTGTGGCGGATAGCAATCAGCCCCAGCATTTT

v_gene: TRBV11-3
j_gene: TRBJ1-1
d_gene: TRBD1
abundance: -
CDR3aa: CASSSLPGQDNTEAFF
CDR3nt: TGTGCCAGCAGCTCACTACCGGGACAGGATAACACTGAAGCTTTCTTT

v_gene: TRBV11-3
j_gene: TRBJ2-1
d_gene: TRBD1
abundance: -
CDR3aa: CASSLEGTGVDAYNEQFF
CDR3nt: TGTGCCAGCAGCTTAGAGGGGACAGGGGTAGACGCCTACAATGAGCAGTTCTTC

v_gene: TRBV6-5
j_gene: TRBJ1-2
d_gene: TRBD1
abundance: -
CDR3aa: CASSRPGQSNYGYTF
CDR3nt: TGTGCCAGCAGTAGACCGGGACAGTCTAACTATGGCTACACCTTC

v_gene: TRBV7-2
j_gene: TRBJ1-1
d_gene: TRBD1
abundance: -
CDR3aa: CASSLGQGALTEAFF
CDR3nt: TGTGCCAGCAGCCTTGGACAGGGGGCACTCACTGAAGCTTTCTTT

v_gene: TRBV27
j_gene: TRBJ1-5
d_gene: -
abundance: -
CDR3aa: CASSLSAGEINQPQHF
CDR3nt: TGTGCCAGCAGTTTATCAGCAGGGGAGATCAATCAGCCCCAGCATTTT

v_gene: TRBV28
j_gene: TRBJ2-7
d_gene: -
abundance: -
CDR3aa: CASTHSREQYF
CDR3nt: TGTGCCAGCACCCACAGTCGCGAGCAGTACTTC

v_gene: TRBV28
j_gene: TRBJ1-2
d_gene: -
abundance: -
CDR3aa: CASSSTAPSGGSASRSGYTF
CDR3nt: TGTGCCAGCAGTTCAACGGCCCCCTCGGGAGGGAGCGCGTCCCGGAGTGGCTACACCTTC

v_gene: TRBV10-3
j_gene: TRBJ2-7
d_gene: -
abundance: -
CDR3aa: CAAGNQGTYEQYF
CDR3nt: TGTGCCGCCGGAAACCAGGGTACCTACGAGCAGTACTTC

v_gene: TRBV2
j_gene: TRBJ2-7
d_gene: TRBD2
abundance: once
CDR3aa: CASSERLAGPGNIDYEQYF
CDR3nt: TGTGCCAGCAGTGAAAGACTAGCGGGGCCGGGGAATATCGACTACGAGCAGTACTTC

v_gene: TRBV27
j_gene: TRBJ1-1
d_gene: -
abundance: -
CDR3aa: CASSIAMTAGTEAFF
CDR3nt: TGTGCCAGCAGCATCGCGATGACTGCGGGGACTGAAGCTTTCTTT

v_gene: TRBV3-1/TRBV3-2
j_gene: TRBJ2-6
d_gene: -
abundance: once
CDR3aa: CASSQDPGGANVLTF
CDR3nt: TGTGCCAGCAGCCAAGACCCGGGTGGGGCCAACGTCCTGACTTTC

v_gene: TRBV19
j_gene: TRBJ1-2
d_gene: -
abundance: -
CDR3aa: CASPRAAGRSDYGYTF
CDR3nt: TGTGCCAGTCCCCGAGCCGCGGGGAGATCGGACTATGGCTACACCTTC

v_gene: TRBV7-2
j_gene: TRBJ2-1
d_gene: -
abundance: -
CDR3aa: CASSLTGVTYNEQFF
CDR3nt: TGTGCCAGCAGCTTAACGGGAGTAACCTACAATGAGCAGTTCTTC

v_gene: TRBV11-1
j_gene: TRBJ2-2
d_gene: TRBD2
abundance: -
CDR3aa: CASSLGAGEGGELFF
CDR3nt: TGTGCCAGCAGCTTAGGGGCGGGAGAAGGCGGGGAGCTGTTTTTT

v_gene: TRBV7-2
j_gene: TRBJ2-3
d_gene: -
abundance: -
CDR3aa: CASSSSTDTQYF
CDR3nt: TGTGCCAGCAGCTCTAGCACAGATACGCAGTATTTT

v_gene: TRBV4-3
j_gene: TRBJ1-4
d_gene: -
abundance: -
CDR3aa: CASSQDRGIGTNEKLFF
CDR3nt: TGCGCCAGCAGCCAAGATCGGGGTATCGGGACTAATGAAAAACTGTTTTTT

v_gene: TRBV6-6
j_gene: TRBJ2-5
d_gene: -
abundance: -
CDR3aa: CASSYSRNQETQYF
CDR3nt: TGTGCCAGCAGTTACTCCAGGAACCAAGAGACCCAGTACTTC

v_gene: TRBV6-9
j_gene: TRBJ1-1
d_gene: -
abundance: once
CDR3aa: CASRSKAFF
CDR3nt: TGTGCCAGCAGATCCAAAGCTTTCTTT

v_gene: TRBV10-1
j_gene: TRBJ2-5
d_gene: -
abundance: -
CDR3aa: CAHPFQTPDQETQYF
CDR3nt: TGCGCCCACCCGTTCCAAACCCCGGACCAAGAGACCCAGTACTTC

v_gene: TRBV7-8
j_gene: TRBJ1-3
d_gene: -
abundance: -
CDR3aa: CASSPPGQYNTIYF
CDR3nt: TGTGCCAGCAGCCCCCCGGGACAATACAACACCATATATTTT

v_gene: TRBV27
j_gene: TRBJ1-5
d_gene: -
abundance: -
CDR3aa: CASSLSGGRNQPQHF
CDR3nt: TGTGCCAGCAGTTTATCAGGGGGAAGGAATCAGCCCCAGCATTTT